Listed below are T cell receptor beta chains from one sample, sequenced in a study of control samples from healthy donors and cancer patients. Data came from immunoSEQ multiplex PCR; TCRdb stores just in-frame clones and leaves some out. Of roughly 140,000 clones listed, 93% are singletons. The sequencing sample was made of blood. The receptor source for this set is a man aged 45-65 years in good health. CDR3s include the opening cysteine and the closing phenylalanine or tryptophan. The D gene is left open where the match is weak. Expanded clones get a size class; other rows say once, few or many, or leave the size out.

few | TRBD1 | TRBJ2-5 | TRBV12-3/TRBV12-4 | CASGDRVQETQYF | TGTGCCAGCGGGGACAGAGTCCAAGAGACCCAGTACTTC
. | . | TRBJ2-7 | TRBV11-2 | CASSSGQGLGEQYF | TGTGCCAGCAGCTCGGGACAAGGCCTCGGCGAGCAGTACTTC
. | TRBD1 | TRBJ1-1 | TRBV5-4 | CASSWTGGADTEAFF | TGTGCCAGCAGCTGGACAGGGGGCGCGGACACTGAAGCTTTCTTT
. | . | TRBJ2-7 | TRBV6-5 | CASSTRGSPDEQYF | TGTGCCAGCAGTACAAGGGGAAGTCCCGACGAGCAGTACTTC
. | TRBD1 | TRBJ1-4 | TRBV28 | CASSHDRGGNEKLFF | TGTGCCAGCAGTCATGACAGGGGAGGGAATGAAAAACTGTTTTTT
. | . | TRBJ1-5 | TRBV3-1/TRBV3-2 | CASSPGGSSNQPQHF | TGTGCCAGCAGCCCGGGCGGGTCGAGCAATCAGCCCCAGCATTTT
once | TRBD2 | TRBJ2-1 | TRBV10-3 | CAISGGGNEQFF | TGTGCCATCAGCGGGGGGGGCAATGAGCAGTTCTTC
once | TRBD1 | TRBJ2-7 | TRBV19 | CATRSGGFDHEQYF | TGTGCCACTAGATCAGGGGGCTTTGACCACGAGCAGTACTTC
. | TRBD1 | TRBJ2-7 | TRBV29-1 | CSVRQGGEQYF | TGCAGCGTGAGACAGGGTGGGGAGCAGTACTTC
. | TRBD1 | TRBJ2-1 | TRBV13 | CASSLEGTDYNEQFF | TGTGCCAGCAGCTTAGAAGGGACAGACTACAATGAGCAGTTCTTC
. | . | TRBJ2-3 | TRBV24-1 | CATIGESTDTQYF | TGTGCCACCATTGGAGAAAGCACAGATACGCAGTATTTT
. | . | TRBJ2-5 | TRBV3-1/TRBV3-2 | CASSDNRRTQYF | TGTGCCAGCAGCGATAATAGGAGGACCCAGTACTTC
. | . | TRBJ2-7 | TRBV2 | CASSVDYEQYF | TGTGCCAGCAGCGTCGACTACGAGCAGTACTTC
. | . | TRBJ1-1 | TRBV18 | CASSPPGGNTEAFF | TGTGCCAGCTCACCACCGGGGGGAAACACTGAAGCTTTCTTT
. | . | TRBJ2-7 | TRBV3-1/TRBV3-2 | CASSQIGQRGEQYF | TGTGCCAGCAGCCAAATAGGACAGAGGGGCGAGCAGTACTTC
. | . | TRBJ1-5 | TRBV27 | CASRPGGVESNQPQHF | TGTGCCAGCAGACCGGGGGGGGTGGAGAGCAATCAGCCCCAGCATTTT
. | . | TRBJ2-4 | TRBV21-1 | CASSKGRTLAKNIQYF | TGTGCCAGCAGCAAGGGTCGGACATTAGCCAAAAACATTCAGTACTTC
. | . | TRBJ2-3 | TRBV10-1 | CASSESWLPGPSTDTQYF | TGCGCCAGCAGTGAGTCATGGTTACCCGGACCTAGCACAGATACGCAGTATTTT
. | . | TRBJ2-3 | TRBV24-1 | CATSGVGPSTDTQYF | TGTGCCACCAGTGGGGTGGGACCCAGCACAGATACGCAGTATTTT
. | . | TRBJ2-5 | TRBV5-1 | CASSLEVGGMGETQYF | TGCGCCAGCAGCTTGGAGGTCGGGGGAATGGGGGAGACCCAGTACTTC